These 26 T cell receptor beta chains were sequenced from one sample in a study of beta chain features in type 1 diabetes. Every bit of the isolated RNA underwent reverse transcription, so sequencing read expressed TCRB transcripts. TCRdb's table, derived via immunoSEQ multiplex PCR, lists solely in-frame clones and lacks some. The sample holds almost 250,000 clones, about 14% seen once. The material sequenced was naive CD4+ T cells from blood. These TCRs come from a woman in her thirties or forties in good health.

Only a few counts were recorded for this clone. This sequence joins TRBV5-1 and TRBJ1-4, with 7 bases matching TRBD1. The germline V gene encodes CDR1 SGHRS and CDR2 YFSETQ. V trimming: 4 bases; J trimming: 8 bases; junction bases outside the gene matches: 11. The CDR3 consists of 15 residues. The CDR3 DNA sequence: TGCGCCAGCAGCGTGGGGACAGATTTTAGGGAAAAACTGTTTTTT. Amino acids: CASSVGTDFREKLFF.

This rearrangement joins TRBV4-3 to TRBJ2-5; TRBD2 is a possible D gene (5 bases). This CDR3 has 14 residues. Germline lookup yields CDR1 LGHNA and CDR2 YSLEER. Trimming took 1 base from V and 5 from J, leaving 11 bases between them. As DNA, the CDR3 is TGCGCCAGCAGCCAAGGCGGGTCGATGGAGACCCAGTACTTC. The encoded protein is CASSQGGSMETQYF.

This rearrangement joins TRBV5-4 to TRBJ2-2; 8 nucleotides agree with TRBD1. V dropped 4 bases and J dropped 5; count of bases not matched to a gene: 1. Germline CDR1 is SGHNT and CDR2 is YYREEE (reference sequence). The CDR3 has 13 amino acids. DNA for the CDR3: TGTGCCAGCAGCCGGACAGGGACCGGGGAGCTGTTTTTT. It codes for CASSRTGTGELFF. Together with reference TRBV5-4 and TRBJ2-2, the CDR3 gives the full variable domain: ETGVTQSPTHLIKTRGQQVTLRCSSQSGHNTVSWYQQALGQGPQFIFQYYREEENGRGNFPPRFSGLQFPNYSSELNVNALELDDSALYLCASSRTGTGELFFGEGSRLTVL.

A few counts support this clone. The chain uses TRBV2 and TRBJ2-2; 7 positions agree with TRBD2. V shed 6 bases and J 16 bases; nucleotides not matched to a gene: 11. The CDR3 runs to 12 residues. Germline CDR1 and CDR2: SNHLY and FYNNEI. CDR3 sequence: CASSTGPGREFF. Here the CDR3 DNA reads TGTGCCAGCAGCACCGGTCCAGGGAGGGAGTTTTTT. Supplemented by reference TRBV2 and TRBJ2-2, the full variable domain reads EPEVTQTPSHQVTQMGQEVILRCVPISNHLYFYWYRQILGQKVEFLVSFYNNEISEKSEIFDDQFSVERPDGSNFTLKIRSTKLEDSAMYFCASSTGPGREFFGEGSRLTVL.

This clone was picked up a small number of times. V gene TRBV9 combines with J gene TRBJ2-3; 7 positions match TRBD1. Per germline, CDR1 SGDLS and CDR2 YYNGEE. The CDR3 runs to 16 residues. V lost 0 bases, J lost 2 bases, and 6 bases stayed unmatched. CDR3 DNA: TGTGCCAGCAGCGTAGGTCGGGACAGATACACAGATACGCAGTATTTT. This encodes CASSVGRDRYTDTQYF. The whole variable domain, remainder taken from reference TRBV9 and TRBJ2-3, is DSGVTQTPKHLITATGQRVTLRCSPRSGDLSVYWYQQSLDQGLQFLIQYYNGEERAKGNILERFSAQQFPDLHSELNLSSLELGDSALYFCASSVGRDRYTDTQYFGPGTRLTVL.

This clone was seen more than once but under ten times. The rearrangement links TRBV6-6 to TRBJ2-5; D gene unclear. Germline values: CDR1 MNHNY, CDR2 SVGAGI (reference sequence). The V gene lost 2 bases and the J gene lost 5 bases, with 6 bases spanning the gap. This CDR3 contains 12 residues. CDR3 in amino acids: CASSYLRETQYF. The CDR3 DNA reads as TGTGCCAGCAGTTACCTCCGGGAGACCCAGTACTTC.

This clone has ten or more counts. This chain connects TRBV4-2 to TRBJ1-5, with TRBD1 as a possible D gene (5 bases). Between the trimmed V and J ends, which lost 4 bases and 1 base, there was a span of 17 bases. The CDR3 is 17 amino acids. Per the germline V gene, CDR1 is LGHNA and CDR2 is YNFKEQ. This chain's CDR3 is CASSPDNGRGSNQPQHF. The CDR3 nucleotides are TGTGCCAGCAGCCCTGACAATGGGCGGGGCAGCAATCAGCCCCAGCATTTT.

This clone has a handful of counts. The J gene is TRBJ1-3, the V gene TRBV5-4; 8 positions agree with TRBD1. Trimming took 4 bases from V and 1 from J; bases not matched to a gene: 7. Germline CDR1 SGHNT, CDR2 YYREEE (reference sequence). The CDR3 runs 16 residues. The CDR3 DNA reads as TGTGCCAGCAGCACGGGGACAGGCGTTTCTGGAAACACCATATATTTT. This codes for CASSTGTGVSGNTIYF.

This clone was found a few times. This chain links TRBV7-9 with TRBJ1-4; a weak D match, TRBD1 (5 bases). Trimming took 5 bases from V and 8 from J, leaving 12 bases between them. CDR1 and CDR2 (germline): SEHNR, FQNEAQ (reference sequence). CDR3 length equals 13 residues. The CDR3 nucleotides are TGTGCCAGCAGCCAACGGGCAGGGGAAAAACTGTTTTTT. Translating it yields CASSQRAGEKLFF.

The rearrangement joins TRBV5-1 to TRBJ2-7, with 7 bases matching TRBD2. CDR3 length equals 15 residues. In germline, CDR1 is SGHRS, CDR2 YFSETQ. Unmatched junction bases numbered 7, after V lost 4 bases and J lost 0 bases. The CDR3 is CASSPLAGVSYEQYF. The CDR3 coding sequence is TGCGCCAGCAGCCCATTGGCGGGGGTCTCCTACGAGCAGTACTTC.

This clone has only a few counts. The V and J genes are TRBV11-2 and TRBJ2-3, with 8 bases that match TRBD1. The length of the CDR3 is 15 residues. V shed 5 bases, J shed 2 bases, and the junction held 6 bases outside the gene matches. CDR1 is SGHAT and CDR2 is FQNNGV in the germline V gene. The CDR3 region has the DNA TGTGCCAGCAGCCCGGGACAGGCGATCACAGATACGCAGTATTTT. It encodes CASSPGQAITDTQYF.

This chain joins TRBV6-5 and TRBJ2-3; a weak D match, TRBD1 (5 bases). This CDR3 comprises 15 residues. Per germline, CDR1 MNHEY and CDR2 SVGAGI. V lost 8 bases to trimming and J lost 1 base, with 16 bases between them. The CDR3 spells CASSSAGWGTDTQYF. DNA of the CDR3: TGTGCCAGCTCCTCGGCAGGGTGGGGCACAGATACGCAGTATTTT.

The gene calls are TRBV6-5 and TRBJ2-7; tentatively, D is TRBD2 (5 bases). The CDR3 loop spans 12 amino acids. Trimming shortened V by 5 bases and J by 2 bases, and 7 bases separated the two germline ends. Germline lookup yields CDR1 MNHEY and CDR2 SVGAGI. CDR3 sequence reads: CASSNGAYEQYF. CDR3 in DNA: TGTGCCAGCAGTAACGGGGCCTACGAGCAGTACTTC.

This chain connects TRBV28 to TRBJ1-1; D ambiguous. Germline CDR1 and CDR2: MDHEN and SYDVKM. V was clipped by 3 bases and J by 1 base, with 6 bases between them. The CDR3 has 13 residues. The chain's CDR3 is CASSLGPNTEAFF. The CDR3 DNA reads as TGTGCCAGCAGTTTGGGCCCGAACACTGAAGCTTTCTTT.

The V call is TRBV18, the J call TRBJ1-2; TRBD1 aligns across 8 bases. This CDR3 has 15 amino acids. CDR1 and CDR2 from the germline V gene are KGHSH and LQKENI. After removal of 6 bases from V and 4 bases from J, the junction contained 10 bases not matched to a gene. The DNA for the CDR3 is TGTGCCAGCTCGCCGACCGGGACAGGAGCCTATGGCTACACCTTC. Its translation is CASSPTGTGAYGYTF.

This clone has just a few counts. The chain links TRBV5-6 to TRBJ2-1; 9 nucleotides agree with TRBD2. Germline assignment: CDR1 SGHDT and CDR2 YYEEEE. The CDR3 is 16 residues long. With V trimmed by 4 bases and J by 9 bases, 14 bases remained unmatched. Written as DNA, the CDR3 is TGTGCCAGCAGCCCTAGCCGGCTAGCGGGGTTAGGTGAGCAGTTCTTC. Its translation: CASSPSRLAGLGEQFF.

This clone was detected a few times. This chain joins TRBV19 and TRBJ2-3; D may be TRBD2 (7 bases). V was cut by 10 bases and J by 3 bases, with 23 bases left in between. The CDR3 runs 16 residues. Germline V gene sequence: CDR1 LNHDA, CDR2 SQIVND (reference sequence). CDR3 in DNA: TGTGCCACTAGGGGGGGTAGAGGGTATCGGACAGATACGCAGTATTTT. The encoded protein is CATRGGRGYRTDTQYF.

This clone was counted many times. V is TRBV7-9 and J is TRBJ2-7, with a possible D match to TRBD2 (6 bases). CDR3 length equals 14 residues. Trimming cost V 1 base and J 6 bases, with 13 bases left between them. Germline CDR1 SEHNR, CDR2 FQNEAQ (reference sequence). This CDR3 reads CASSLDGGGFEQYF. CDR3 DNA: TGTGCCAGCAGCTTAGACGGGGGAGGATTCGAGCAGTACTTC.

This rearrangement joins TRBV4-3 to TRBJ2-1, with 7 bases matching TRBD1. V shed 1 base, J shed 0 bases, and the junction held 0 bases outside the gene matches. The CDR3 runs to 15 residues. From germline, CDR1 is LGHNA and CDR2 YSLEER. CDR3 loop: CASSQGQGSYNEQFF. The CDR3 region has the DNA TGCGCCAGCAGCCAAGGACAGGGCTCCTACAATGAGCAGTTCTTC.

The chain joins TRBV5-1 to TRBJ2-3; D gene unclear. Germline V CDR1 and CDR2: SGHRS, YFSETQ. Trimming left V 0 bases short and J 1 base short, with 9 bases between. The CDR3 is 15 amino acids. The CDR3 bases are TGCGCCAGCAGCTTGGTCGAAGCTGGCACAGATACGCAGTATTTT. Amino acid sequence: CASSLVEAGTDTQYF. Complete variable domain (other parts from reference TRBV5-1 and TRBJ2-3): KAGVTQTPRYLIKTRGQQVTLSCSPISGHRSVSWYQQTPGQGLQFLFEYFSETQRNKGNFPGRFSGRQFSNSRSEMNVSTLELGDSALYLCASSLVEAGTDTQYFGPGTRLTVL.

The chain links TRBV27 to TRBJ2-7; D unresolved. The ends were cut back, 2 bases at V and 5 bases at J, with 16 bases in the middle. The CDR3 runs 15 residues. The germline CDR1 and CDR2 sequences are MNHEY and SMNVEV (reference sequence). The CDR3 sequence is CASSLTFQVHHEQYF. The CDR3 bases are TGTGCCAGCAGTTTAACTTTCCAGGTTCATCACGAGCAGTACTTC.

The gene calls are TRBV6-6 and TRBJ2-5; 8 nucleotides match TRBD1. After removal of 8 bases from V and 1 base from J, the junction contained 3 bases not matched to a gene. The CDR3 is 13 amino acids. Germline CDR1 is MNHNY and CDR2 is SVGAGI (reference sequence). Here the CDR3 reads CASGDRGQETQYF. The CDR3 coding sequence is TGTGCCAGCGGCGACAGGGGCCAAGAGACCCAGTACTTC.

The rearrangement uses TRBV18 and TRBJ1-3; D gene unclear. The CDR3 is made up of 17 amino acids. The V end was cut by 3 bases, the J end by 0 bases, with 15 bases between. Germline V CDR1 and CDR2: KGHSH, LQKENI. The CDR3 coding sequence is TGTGCCAGCTCACCCCAACCAGGCCGAAGCTCTGGAAACACCATATATTTT. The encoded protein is CASSPQPGRSSGNTIYF.

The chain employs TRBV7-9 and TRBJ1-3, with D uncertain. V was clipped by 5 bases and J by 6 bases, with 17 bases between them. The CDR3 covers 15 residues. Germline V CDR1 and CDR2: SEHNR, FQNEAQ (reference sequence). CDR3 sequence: CASSPRSSQANTIYF. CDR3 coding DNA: TGTGCCAGCAGCCCCCGAAGCTCTCAAGCAAACACCATATATTTT.

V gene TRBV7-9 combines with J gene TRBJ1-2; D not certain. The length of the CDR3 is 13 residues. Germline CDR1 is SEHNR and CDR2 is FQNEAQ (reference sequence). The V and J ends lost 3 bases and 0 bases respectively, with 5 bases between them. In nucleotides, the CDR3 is TGTGCCAGCAGCTTGGCGGCTAACTATGGCTACACCTTC. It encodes CASSLAANYGYTF.

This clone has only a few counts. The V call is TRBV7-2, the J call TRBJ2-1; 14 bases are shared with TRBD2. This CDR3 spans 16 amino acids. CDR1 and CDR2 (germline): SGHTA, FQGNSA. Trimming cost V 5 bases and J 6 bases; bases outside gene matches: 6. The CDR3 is CASSTRLAGGLNEQFF. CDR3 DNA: TGTGCCAGCAGCACTAGACTAGCGGGGGGGCTCAATGAGCAGTTCTTC.